The clone carrying this T cell receptor (beta chain) was seen a handful of times. The data stem from a study of PD-1 blockade in classical Hodgkin lymphoma. Time point in this sample: cycle 4 day 1 (C4D1), after about 6 weeks of nivolumab. Relapse after autologous stem cell transplantation occurred in every patient, and brentuximab vedotin exposure varied. The CDR3 covers 12 residues. Germline CDR1 reads MNHNY; CDR2 reads SVGAGI (reference sequence). The V end lost 6 bases, the J end lost 4 bases, and 9 bases lay between the germline ends. Sequencing used immunoSEQ multiplex PCR; TCRdb keeps in-frame clones, though not all of them. The sample lists 100,000 or so clones, 75% to 95% occurring once.

The chain joins TRBV6-6 to TRBJ1-2; D unclear. This sequence was found in a human donor with classical Hodgkin lymphoma. The material was peripheral blood mononuclear cells (PBMCs), obtained before the fourth cycle of nivolumab. The CDR3, as DNA: TGTGCCAGCAGCTCCAACACCTATGGCTACACCTTC. This encodes CASSSNTYGYTF.